Listed here are 5 T cell receptor beta chains from one sample, sequenced in a study of T cell repertoires in aging, cancer and after chemotherapy. Multiplex touch-down PCR with TRB-A/B primers amplified rearranged V-D-J TRB sequences. MiXCR, applied by TCRdb to the multiplex PCR reads, yields one record per CDR3 protein. Of about 5,000 distinct CDR3 sequences listed, 27% were seen once; the top ten hold approximately 10%. The template was genomic DNA from peripheral blood, not RNA. The source material was blood. Every receptor here comes from a human donor with a solid tumor.

This sequence joins TRBV27 and TRBJ1-1, with 7 bases fitting TRBD1. The CDR3 is made up of 13 amino acids. After removal of 7 bases from V and 3 bases from J, the junction contained 5 bases not matched to a gene. Germline V gene lookup returns CDR1 MNHEY and CDR2 SMNVEV (reference sequence). CDR3 region: CASNRGLDTEAFF. The CDR3 DNA reads as TGTGCCAGCAACAGGGGTCTTGACACTGAAGCTTTCTTT.

A word on this clonotype: A read error may account for a junction end that differs from germline. V gene TRBV19 combines with J gene TRBJ2-2; no clear D. Germline CDR1 reads LNHDA; CDR2 reads SQIVND (reference sequence). The CDR3 has 11 residues. Here the CDR3 reads CANSMSRELFF. The CDR3 nucleotides are TGTGCCAATAGTATGTCCCGGGAGCTGTTTTTT.

With respect to this clonotype: One end of the junction fails to match germline, which may point to a read error. J is TRBJ2-2 and V is TRBV19; D perhaps matches TRBD1 (6 bases). The germline V gene encodes CDR1 LNHDA and CDR2 SQIVND (reference sequence). The CDR3 is 15 residues long. CDR3 sequence: CDSRNRDIVSGELFF. CDR3 DNA sequence: TGTGACAGTAGAAACCGGGACATAGTTTCCGGGGAGCTGTTTTTT.

The V gene is TRBV20-1, the J gene TRBJ1-6, with D tentatively TRBD1 (5 bases). The CDR3 runs 17 residues. The germline V gene has CDR1 DFQATT and CDR2 SNEGSKA (reference sequence). V lost 6 bases and J 0 bases, leaving 18 bases between the germline ends. The CDR3 bases are TGCAGTGCGAGAACTGACAGTCATAGCTCCTATAATTCACCCCTCCACTTT. Its translation: CSARTDSHSSYNSPLHF.

The V and J genes are TRBV19 and TRBJ1-4; 11 bases line up with TRBD1. The CDR3 sequence is 15 residues long. The V gene end was trimmed by 5 bases and the J gene end by 8 bases; junction bases not matched to a gene: 7. CDR1 is LNHDA and CDR2 is SQIVND in the germline V gene (reference sequence). The CDR3 DNA follows: TGTGCCAGTAGTGCCTGGGACAGGGGGATAGAAAAACTGTTTTTT. Encoded protein: CASSAWDRGIEKLFF.